The clone carrying this TCR beta chain occurred many times. Its antigen is not known. The data derive from a study of T cell repertoires in cytomegalovirus infection. Study-wide background: Public signatures in TCR beta pointed to CMV infection and matching HLA type. Study results and caveats: In two of eight donors, the top clonotype was HLA-C-restricted CMV-specific.

Trimming shortened V by 0 bases and J by 8 bases, and 11 bases separated the two germline ends. The CDR3 has 15 amino acids. TCRdb analysed the reads with MiXCR anew, one entry per CDR3 protein. The sample lists some 700,000 distinct CDR3 sequences, 35% occurring once. Source material: PBMCs. This sequence originates from a human donor in good health (CMV status not recorded). Some clones in this sample may be carry-over from other donors' samples. The V and J genes are TRBV12-3 or TRBV12-4 and TRBJ1-6, with D perhaps TRBD1 (5 bases). The DNA for the CDR3 is TGTGCCAGCAGTTTAGCGCAGGGTACGGATTCACCCCTCCACTTT. Protein sequence: CASSLAQGTDSPLHF.